This entry is about one T cell receptor (beta chain). Its antigen specificity is not known. No much larger clone is present one base from it, and per-base qualities are unavailable. Between the V and J ends, shortened by 6 bases and 2 bases respectively, the junction contains 21 bases. CDR1 is given as MNHEY and CDR2 as SMNVEV, both from the germline V gene (reference sequence). The CDR3 starts with the cysteine, ends with the phenylalanine, and has 17 residues. Only the CDR3 region is kept as DNA, spanning 51 bases read in frame from base 1. Library generation was performed with the immunoSEQ multiplex PCR assay. For the multiplex PCR, a mixture combining 60 forward primers for TCR Vbeta segments and 13 reverse primers for TCR Jbeta segments was used. A multiplex PCR assay on genomic DNA amplified the CDR3 region of rearranged TCR beta genes. The amplified TCR beta libraries were sequenced on the Illumina HiSeq System as 87-base-pair reads. Turning to the authors' computational methods: Across the 500 to 750 repertoires, a later analysis counted 60 million to 90 million unique TCR beta chains, around 10 million of which were shared by at least two donors. A nearest-neighbor algorithm error-corrected the raw reads and collapsed the reads into unique sequences, merging closely related sequences to remove PCR and sequencing errors. V, D and J gene segments were assigned by aligning CDR3 sequences to IMGT reference sequences. For a sequence to be retained, a match of at least six nucleotides was required to both a V gene segment and a J gene segment. A rearrangement counted as productive if the CDR3 had no stop codons and remained in frame with V and J, and every other rearrangement counted as non-productive. Following IMGT convention, CDR3 was defined as the stretch from the second conserved V-encoded cysteine to the conserved J-encoded phenylalanine. The earlier analysis of about 530 of the donors excluded any sequence lacking an unambiguous match to a single V gene segment. An earlier analysis of 587 of the donors called V segments functional above 56.7% productive rearrangements and segregating when the between-donor standard deviation exceeded 5%. A statistical classification framework was built to diagnose cytomegalovirus status from the catalog of TCR beta chain sequences. In a later analysis, V and J genes were assigned by comparing TCR nucleotide sequences against IMGT/GENE-DB human TR gene sequences. In a later analysis, CDR3 sequences and most-parsimonious VDJ recombination scenarios were assigned using the TCRdist pipeline. A later analysis defined each TCR beta chain by its CDR3 amino acid sequence plus V-gene family, and excluded reads lacking a unique V-gene family. As a way to deal with suspected cross-contamination and a sequencing artifact, a later analysis dropped 592 nucleotide sequences that were highly shared and had low generation probability. For each public chain, a later analysis derived a clonal expansion index from normalized ranks of inferred template counts within each repertoire. In a later analysis, generation probabilities were computed using a VDJ recombination model fitted to out-of-frame rearrangements, and the results were checked against IGoR. In a later analysis, hypergeometric tests were used to score TCR-TCR, TCR-HLA and TCR-CMV co-occurrence, with a repertoire-size bias correction applied to TCR pairs. To estimate false discovery rates, a later analysis permuted the HLA or CMV assignments 20 times. In a later analysis, co-occurring TCRs were grouped with DBSCAN, and TCRdist sequence similarity was added when clustering was performed within HLA-allele-positive subsets. Repertoires with fewer than 30,000 or more than 120,000 public chains were left out of co-occurrence clustering, as were a handful of repertoires with anomalous nucleotide sharing. TCRdb re-hosts the immuneACCESS table, in-frame sequences only. Its copies lack some clones; in the studies checked, an unresolved V gene accounts for under half of them, and the cause for the rest is not known. V and J calls and clone size are as listed in that table; D and trimming were resolved from the DNA. The sample has 95,000 to 110,000 clones on record, over 65% of them singletons. The ten biggest clones cover roughly 15% of the sample.

These data belong to a study of cytomegalovirus exposure and HLA in healthy donors listed by TCRdb under 2017. With respect to the entire study: An earlier analysis of some 550 of the donors reported 250 to 300 Gb of sequence data and more than 90 million unique TCR beta sequences from some 180 million T cells. The study aimed to test whether signatures of past pathogen exposure could be identified by cataloging public T cell receptors. A later analysis re-analyzed previously published TCR beta repertoires from 600 to 850 donors and added high-resolution HLA genotyping to study TCR occurrence patterns. Every discovery cohort repertoire had been produced on one sequencing platform. The study profiled the T cell repertoires of about 640 subjects by immunosequencing and related them to cytomegalovirus serostatus. To predict cytomegalovirus infection status, the study brought together high-throughput TCR immunosequencing, statistical association of individual TCRs with disease status, and machine learning. Of the 300 to 500 genotyped donors, more than 75% were placed in the genetic ancestry cluster associated with self-reported Caucasian donors. An early release that covered about 600 HLA-typed donors contained around 300 gigabases of sequencing data and tens of millions of unique TCR sequences. Five DR-DQ haplotypes were handled as single units for association and clustering because linkage in the cohort was strong. A later genetic analysis took genome-wide SNP genotypes for about 55% of the 666 donors and used that subset as a discovery cohort. Rather than drawing on any new phenotypic data, the later analysis identified candidate immune exposures from TCR beta sequences and the way those sequences occurred across donors. To decide whether each TCR beta V gene segment behaved as functional or pseudogenic, an earlier analysis of several hundred of the donors relied on high-throughput TCR beta sequencing. Besides the first cohort of roughly 640 subjects, a separate validation cohort made up of 120 or so different subjects was used. The number of donors typed differed by locus, with roughly 629-640 for A, B, C, DRB1 and DQB1, 522 for DQA1, 600 to 610 for DPA1, and approximately 470 for DPB1. Among about 400 genotyped donors of the cohort, an average of around 220,000 unique TCR beta nucleotide sequences was sequenced per donor, of which 15% to 20% were non-productive. HLA typing covered class I and class II loci at four-digit resolution. Alongside the repertoire data, information on donor age, sex, ethnicity and CMV serostatus was compiled. The study at large found these results: A later genetic analysis associated a missense DCLRE1C variant with V-gene and J-gene trimming of TCR beta chains, and an independent cohort replicated the association. For the cohort, immune exposure information was limited to CMV serostatus. Because HLA typing was unavailable for some donors at each locus, only the typed subset was used in association tests. In both the original and validation cohorts, the classifier was reported to diagnose cytomegalovirus status with high specificity and sensitivity. The authors suggested that the approach could potentially be extended to other disease states and immunological phenotypes. The sequencing pipeline was judged likely to have produced a cluster of highly shared sequence variants as a technical artifact. Most TCR sequences were seen in very few donors, while some public TCRs were found in many individuals. According to a later genetic analysis, donors in an Asian-associated ancestry cluster had fewer N-insertions in productive TCRs than the approximately 690-donor mean. A later analysis found that HLA-associated TCR beta chains were more clonally expanded and had lower generation probabilities than equally common non-associated chains. Because the 87-base-pair reads could not distinguish some IMGT-functional V segments, including TRBV6-2 and TRBV6-3, those segments were excluded. In the study, some 180 TCR beta chains were listed as associated with cytomegalovirus. The cohort was sequenced for TCR beta chains only, and without alpha or paired-chain data the features that could be detected were limited. A few of the identified cytomegalovirus-associated TCR beta chains were confirmed in vitro to be specific for cytomegalovirus antigens. The presence/absence analyses assumed that sequencing depth was roughly uniform across donors, and that assumption may not be true. A later analysis found that most CMV-associated TCR beta chains appeared HLA-restricted, with HLA associations seemingly driven largely by CMV exposure. In a later analysis, TCR association rates were found to vary across HLA loci, with the most associated TCRs seen for DRB1 alleles and the fewest for HLA-C alleles. In a later analysis, some 18,000 TCR beta sequences were associated with specific HLA alleles at a false discovery rate of 0.05. Broadly in line with IMGT annotations, most TCR beta V segments showed up in productive rearrangements about 90% or about 30% of the time in an earlier analysis of approximately 600 of the donors. Several of the top co-occurrence clusters appeared to be linked to parvovirus B19, influenza, CMV and Epstein-Barr virus, according to a later analysis. Assigning TCR associations to individual alleles was difficult when HLA alleles, especially DR and DQ, strongly co-occurred. Because counts were too low, seventeen rarely observed V segments, including chromosome 9 orphons, were excluded from the earlier analysis of a few hundred of the donors. A further reported finding was that TCR beta sequences accurately predicted the HLA-A and HLA-B alleles for most subjects in the first cohort. Linkage disequilibrium might explain the correlated functional status among segregating V segments, but an unknown experimental factor could not be excluded.

The cohort was made up of 500 to 800 healthy bone marrow donors. Cohort members were all nominally healthy when sampled, although unrecorded immune exposures were likely present. The donor tested CMV seropositive and was one of the 289 seropositive cohort members. A peripheral blood sample was collected from each donor, and TCR beta sequencing was performed on peripheral blood mononuclear cells. Genomic DNA extraction from the blood cell samples was performed with the Qiagen DNeasy Blood Extraction Kit. The V and J genes are TRBV27 and TRBJ2-3; 6 matching bases give a weak D call of TRBD1. The receptor comes from a woman aged 40 to 55 in good health and CMV-seropositive. Sequencing was performed on PBMCs. The DNA reads TGTGCCAGCAGACGAAGGACAGTCCCGGGTATCACAGATACGCAGTATTTT. Translated, this gives CASRRRTVPGITDTQYF.